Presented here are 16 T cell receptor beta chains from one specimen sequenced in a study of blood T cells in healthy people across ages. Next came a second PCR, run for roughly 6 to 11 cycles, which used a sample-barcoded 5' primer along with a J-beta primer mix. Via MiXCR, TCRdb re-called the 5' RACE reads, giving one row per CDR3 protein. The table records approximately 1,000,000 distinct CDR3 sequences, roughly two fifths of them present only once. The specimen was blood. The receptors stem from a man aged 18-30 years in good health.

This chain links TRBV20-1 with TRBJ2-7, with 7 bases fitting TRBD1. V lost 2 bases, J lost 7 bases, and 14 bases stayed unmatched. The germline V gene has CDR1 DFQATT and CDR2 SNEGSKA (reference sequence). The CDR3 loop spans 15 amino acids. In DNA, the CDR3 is TGCAGTGCTAGATCCCAAGGGGGCAGTCGTCTGGAGCAGTACTTC. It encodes CSARSQGGSRLEQYF.

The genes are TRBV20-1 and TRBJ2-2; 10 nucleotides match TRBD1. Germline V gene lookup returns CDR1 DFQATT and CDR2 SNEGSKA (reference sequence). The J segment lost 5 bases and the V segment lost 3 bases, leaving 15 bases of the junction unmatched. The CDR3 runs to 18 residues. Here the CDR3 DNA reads TGCAGTGCTAGTGCGGTATTCGGACAGGGGGGATATACCGGGGAGCTGTTTTTT. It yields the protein CSASAVFGQGGYTGELFF.

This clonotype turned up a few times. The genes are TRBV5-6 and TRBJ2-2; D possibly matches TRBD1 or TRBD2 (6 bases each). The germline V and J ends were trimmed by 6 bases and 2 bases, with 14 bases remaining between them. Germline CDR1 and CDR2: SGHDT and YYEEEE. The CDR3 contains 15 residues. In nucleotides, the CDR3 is TGTGCCAGCACCCTTGGAGGGGGAAACACCGGGGAGCTGTTTTTT. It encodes CASTLGGGNTGELFF.

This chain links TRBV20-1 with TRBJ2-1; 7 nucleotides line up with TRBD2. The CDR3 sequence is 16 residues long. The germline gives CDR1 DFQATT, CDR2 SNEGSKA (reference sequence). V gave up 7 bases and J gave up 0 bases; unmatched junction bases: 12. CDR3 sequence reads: CSGGSPGGLSYNEQFF. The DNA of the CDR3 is TGCAGTGGGGGTAGTCCGGGGGGTCTCTCCTACAATGAGCAGTTCTTC.

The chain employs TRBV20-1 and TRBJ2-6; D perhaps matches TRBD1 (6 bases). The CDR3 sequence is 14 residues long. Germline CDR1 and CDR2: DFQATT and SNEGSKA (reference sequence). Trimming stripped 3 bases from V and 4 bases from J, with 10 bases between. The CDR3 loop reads CSASAGVGANVLTF. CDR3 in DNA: TGCAGTGCTAGTGCAGGGGTCGGGGCCAACGTCCTGACTTTC.

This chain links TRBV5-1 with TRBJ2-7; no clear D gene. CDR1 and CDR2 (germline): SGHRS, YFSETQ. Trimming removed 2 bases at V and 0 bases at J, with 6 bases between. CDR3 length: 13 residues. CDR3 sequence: CASSFVSSYEQYF. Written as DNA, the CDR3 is TGCGCCAGCAGCTTCGTTTCCTCCTACGAGCAGTACTTC.

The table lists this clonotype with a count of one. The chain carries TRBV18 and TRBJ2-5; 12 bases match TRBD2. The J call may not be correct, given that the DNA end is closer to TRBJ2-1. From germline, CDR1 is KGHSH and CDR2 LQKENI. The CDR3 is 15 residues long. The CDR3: CASSQLAGGQETQFF. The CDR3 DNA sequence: TGTGCCAGCTCACAACTAGCGGGGGGTCAAGAGACCCAGTTCTTC.

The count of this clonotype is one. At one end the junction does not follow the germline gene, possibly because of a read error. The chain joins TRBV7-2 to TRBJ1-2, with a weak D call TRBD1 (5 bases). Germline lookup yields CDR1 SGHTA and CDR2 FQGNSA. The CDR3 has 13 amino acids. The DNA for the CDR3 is TGTGCCGGCAGCCCAAATGACAGATATGGCTACACCTTC. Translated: CAGSPNDRYGYTF.

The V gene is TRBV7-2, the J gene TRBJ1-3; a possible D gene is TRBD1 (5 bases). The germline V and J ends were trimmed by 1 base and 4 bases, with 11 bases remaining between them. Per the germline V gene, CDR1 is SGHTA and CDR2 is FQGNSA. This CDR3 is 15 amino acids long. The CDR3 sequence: CASSLDQGGGNTIYF. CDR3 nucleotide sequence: TGTGCCAGCAGCTTAGACCAGGGAGGGGGAAACACCATATATTTT.

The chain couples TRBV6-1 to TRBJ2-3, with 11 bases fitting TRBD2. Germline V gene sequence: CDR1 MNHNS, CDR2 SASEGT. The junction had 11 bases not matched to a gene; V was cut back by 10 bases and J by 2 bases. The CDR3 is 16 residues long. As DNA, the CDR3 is TGTGCCACCACGATATATAGCGGGGGGGTCACAGATACGCAGTATTTT. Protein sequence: CATTIYSGGVTDTQYF.

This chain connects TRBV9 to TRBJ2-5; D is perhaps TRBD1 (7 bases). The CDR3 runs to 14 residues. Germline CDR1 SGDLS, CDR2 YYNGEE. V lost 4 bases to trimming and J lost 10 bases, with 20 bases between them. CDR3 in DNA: TGTGCCAGCAGCCCTGGAGGGACAGTCGAAGTCCAGTACTTC. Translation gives CASSPGGTVEVQYF.

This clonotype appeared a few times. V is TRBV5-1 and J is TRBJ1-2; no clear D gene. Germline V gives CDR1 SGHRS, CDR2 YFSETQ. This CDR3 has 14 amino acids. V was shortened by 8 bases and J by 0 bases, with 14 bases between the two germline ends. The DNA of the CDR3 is TGCGCCAGTTCGTCGACCCTGACTAACTATGGCTACACCTTC. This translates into CASSSTLTNYGYTF.

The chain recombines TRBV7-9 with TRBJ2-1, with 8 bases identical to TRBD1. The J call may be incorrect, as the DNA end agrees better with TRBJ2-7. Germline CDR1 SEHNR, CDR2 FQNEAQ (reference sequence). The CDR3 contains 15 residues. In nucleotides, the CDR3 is TGTGCCAGCAGCTTCTCAGGGGGCTATTTCAATGAGCAGTACTTC. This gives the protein CASSFSGGYFNEQYF.

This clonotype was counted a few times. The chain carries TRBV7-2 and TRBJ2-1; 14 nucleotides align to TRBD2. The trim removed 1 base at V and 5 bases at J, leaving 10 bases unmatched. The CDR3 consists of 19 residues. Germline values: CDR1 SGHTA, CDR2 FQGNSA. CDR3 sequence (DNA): TGTGCCAGCAGCTTAGTTGGACTAGCGGGGGGAAAGGTCAACAATGAGCAGTTCTTC. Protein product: CASSLVGLAGGKVNNEQFF.

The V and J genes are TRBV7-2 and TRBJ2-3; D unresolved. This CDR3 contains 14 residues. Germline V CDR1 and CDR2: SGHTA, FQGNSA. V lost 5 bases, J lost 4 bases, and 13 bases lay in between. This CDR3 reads CASSRPGDADTQYF. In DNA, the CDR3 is TGTGCCAGCAGCCGCCCTGGGGATGCAGATACGCAGTATTTT.

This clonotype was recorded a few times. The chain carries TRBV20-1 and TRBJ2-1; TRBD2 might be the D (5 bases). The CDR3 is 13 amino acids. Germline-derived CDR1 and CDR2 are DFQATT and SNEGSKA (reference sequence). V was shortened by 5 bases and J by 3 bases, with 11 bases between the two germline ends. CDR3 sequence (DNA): TGCAGTGCTCTAGCCCCCAGCTACAATGAGCAGTTCTTC. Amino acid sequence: CSALAPSYNEQFF.